The sequence of this TCR beta chain was determined in a study of beta chain features in type 1 diabetes. Study outcomes and limitations: Significant though moderate, a shortening of TCRB CDR3s appeared in all four CD4+ subsets of Type 1 diabetes patients. In comparison with healthy donors, patients had naive, central memory and Treg TCRB repertoires that appeared more similar.

V lost 0 bases to trimming and J lost 2 bases, with 19 bases between them. Germline CDR1 reads KGHSH; CDR2 reads LQKENI. The CDR3 runs 19 residues. This clone was observed a handful of times. Its antigen remains unknown. Since all of the isolated RNA was reverse transcribed, expressed TCRB transcripts were what got sequenced. Assay used: immunoSEQ multiplex PCR; TCRdb lists only in-frame clones, some missing. The table records 300,000 to 400,000 clones, around 9.7% of them present only once. Once sorted, every population was more than 95% pure. The V gene is TRBV18, the J gene TRBJ2-2, with D perhaps matching TRBD1 (6 bases). This receptor was taken from a man in his thirties or forties with type 1 diabetes. Sequencing was performed on central memory CD4+ T cells from blood. CDR3 sequence (DNA): TGTGCCAGCTCACCACCCGAGTATAGGGGGAGTCTTAACACCGGGGAGCTGTTTTTT. Its translation is CASSPPEYRGSLNTGELFF.